These 5 T cell receptor beta chains were all obtained from the same sample, sequenced in a study of T cells in Graves' hyperthyroidism and ophthalmopathy. RNA transcripts provided the source from which TCR beta CDR3 regions were amplified. First-round RT-PCR of the TCR CDR3 relied on the HTBI primer set. TCRdb redid the calling of the multiplex PCR reads with MiXCR, one entry per CDR3 protein. The sample includes some 740,000 distinct CDR3 sequences, about 14% seen only once; the top ten take roughly a tenth. Sequencing was done on a sample of blood. Every receptor here comes from a woman in her late teens or twenties with Graves' hyperthyroidism.

The chain links TRBV29-1 to TRBJ2-2, with a weak D call TRBD1 (5 bases). Deletions cut 4 bases from V and 4 bases from J, with 16 bases between. The CDR3 has 15 amino acids. From germline, CDR1 is SQVTM and CDR2 ANQGSEA. This CDR3 reads CSVGGRLGTTGELFF. The CDR3 region has the DNA TGCAGCGTTGGGGGCAGGTTGGGAACCACCGGGGAGCTGTTTTTT.

This sequence joins TRBV19 and TRBJ2-5, with 8 bases identical to TRBD2. The trim removed 4 bases at V and 6 bases at J, leaving 7 bases unmatched. The CDR3 totals 14 residues. The germline CDR1 and CDR2 sequences are LNHDA and SQIVND (reference sequence). The CDR3 bases are TGTGCCAGTAGTACGAGCGGGAGCGGAAAGACCCAGTACTTC. Its protein is CASSTSGSGKTQYF. Full variable domain (missing parts from reference TRBV19 and TRBJ2-5): DGGITQSPKYLFRKEGQNVTLSCEQNLNHDAMYWYRQDPGQGLRLIYYSQIVNDFQKGDIAEGYSVSREKKESFPLTVTSAQKNPTAFYLCASSTSGSGKTQYFGPGTRLLVL.

This clonotype was detected many times. The V gene is TRBV6-1, the J gene TRBJ1-5; tentative D call: TRBD1 (6 bases). This CDR3 comprises 13 residues. V was cut by 4 bases and J by 4 bases, with 8 bases left in between. CDR1 is MNHNS, CDR2 SASEGT, per germline. CDR3 sequence: CASSVDRNQPQHF. CDR3 coding DNA: TGTGCCAGCAGTGTAGACAGGAATCAGCCCCAGCATTTT.

As to this clonotype: Given the absence of the conserved phenylalanine or tryptophan at the CDR3 end, a read error is likely. This sequence joins TRBV12-3 or TRBV12-4 and TRBJ2-5, with 12 bases matching TRBD2. The CDR3 has 19 amino acids. With V trimmed by 4 bases and J by 10 bases, 22 bases remained unmatched. The DNA for the CDR3 is TGTGCCAGCAGTTCAGAGTGGACTAGCGGGGAATCCACGGGGGAGGGCCAGTACCTC. This gives the protein CASSSEWTSGESTGEGQYL.

The V call is TRBV4-1, the J call TRBJ2-5, with D hard to call. The ends were cut back, 1 base at V and 4 bases at J, with 10 bases in the middle. The CDR3 spans 14 residues. From germline, CDR1 is MGHRA and CDR2 YSYEKL. This CDR3 is CASSQGELRETQYF. CDR3 DNA: TGCGCCAGCAGCCAAGGAGAACTGAGAGAGACCCAGTACTTC.